A single sample gave rise to the 2 T cell receptor beta chains below, sequenced in a study of blood T cell repertoires in COVID-19. Only in-frame clones appear in the TCRdb table, and some are missing; sequencing was by immunoSEQ multiplex PCR. This sample has 85,000 to 100,000 clones, with about four fifths found just once. Sequenced input: peripheral blood. The receptors were gathered from a human donor in a cohort sampled during active COVID-19.

This clone was detected a few times. CDR3: CASSPTHGYTF. CDR3 bases: TGTGCCAGCAGCCCGACTCATGGCTACACCTTC. The V and J genes are TRBV5-5 and TRBJ1-2; D call uncertain. The CDR3 is 11 residues long. Deletions cut 4 bases from V and 6 bases from J, with 7 bases between. The germline gives CDR1 SGHKS, CDR2 YYEKEE (reference sequence).

The chain recombines TRBV5-5 with TRBJ1-1; weak D call: TRBD1 (6 bases). The CDR3 extends over 14 amino acids. The V end was cut by 6 bases, the J end by 1 base, with 13 bases between. Germline-derived CDR1 and CDR2 are SGHKS and YYEKEE (reference sequence). CDR3 DNA sequence: TGTGCCAGCACTTACAGGGCGGCGAACACTGAAGCTTTCTTT. Translated: CASTYRAANTEAFF. The variable domain in full, with the rest retrieved from reference TRBV5-5 and TRBJ1-1, is DAGVTQSPTHLIKTRGQQVTLRCSPISGHKSVSWYQQVLGQGPQFIFQYYEKEERGRGNFPDRFSARQFPNYSSELNVNALLLGDSALYLCASTYRAANTEAFFGQGTRLTVV.